The T cell receptor (beta chain) under discussion was sequenced for a study of T cells after yellow fever vaccination (dated by TCRdb to about 2019). Looking at the study overall: The SMART-Seq v4 Ultra Low Input RNA kit was used to prepare libraries from fractions with low cell numbers. To track T-cell clones before and after primary and booster YFV17D yellow fever vaccination, bulk TCR alpha and beta repertoires were sequenced longitudinally. Two healthy male donors, one aged 18 to 30 and one aged 30 to 40 years, were included in the cohort. Bulk PBMC replicates and cell subsets were isolated from blood drawn at multiple timepoints before and after both primary and secondary immunization.

Synthesis of TCR cDNA relied on 5'RACE template switching, a step that introduced a universal primer site along with unique molecular identifiers. cDNA synthesis was primed from both the TCR alpha and TCR beta constant segments. Libraries were amplified in two PCR steps, with sample barcodes and sequencing adapters added in the second step. Libraries were sequenced on Illumina HiSeq 2500 (2x100 bp) or NovaSeq (2x150 bp). In the authors' own workflow: Demultiplexing of reads and collapsing into UMI consensus sequences were performed with MIGEC, and V(D)J alignment was carried out with MiXCR. Using edgeR on replicate PBMC samples, clonotypes were called vaccine-responding if FDR was below 0.01 and the log2 fold change was above 5 up to day 15. Bulk clonotypes were assigned CD4 or CD8 identity according to which sequenced CD4 or CD8 repertoire held them at higher abundance. TCRdb's own reprocessing of the public reads used fastp at Q25 and MiXCR and kept productive beta chains. Duplicate CDR3 protein sequences are folded into a single record with the most common DNA and genes. The V and J calls here are based on TCRdb, not the publication. This sample holds around 180,000 distinct CDR3 sequences; approximately 6.2% were observed only once. The ten biggest clones cover under 3% of the sample.

Study-level results and caveats: Because the study included only a couple of donors, the extent to which the findings can be generalized is limited. Compared with the primary T-cell response, the secondary T-cell response was weaker but faster, peaking on day 5 rather than day 15. A small fraction of clonotypes appeared in both the CD4 and CD8 compartments, likely as a result of convergent recombination. FACS-sorted repertoires could contain abundant contaminating clonotypes from the bulk population, so computational filtering was required. After the booster, most clones that had expanded after primary vaccination were detected again (over 95% of CD4 and more than 85% of CD8), suggesting broad maintenance of memory.

After removal of 5 bases from V and 0 bases from J, the junction retains 6 bases not matched to a gene. From its cysteine to its phenylalanine, the CDR3 spans 16 amino acids. CDR3 DNA only is kept here, 48 bases in frame from base 1. The germline V gene gives CDR1 as SGHTA and CDR2 as FQGNSA. This clonotype has a count of ten or more. Its antigen remains unidentified. No base qualities exist here, and no much larger clone lies one base off it. According to the study, the label for this sample's treatment or condition signals: live attenuated yellow fever vaccine strain. A standard Ficoll-Paque protocol was used to isolate PBMCs from peripheral blood. CD4 and CD8 T-cell fractions were isolated with Dynabeads CD4 and CD8 positive selection kits. RNA was extracted with TriZol from bulk PBMCs, CD4 and CD8 fractions, and dextramer-positive and dextramer-negative fractions.

The clonotype comes from a man younger than 35 who received the YFV17D yellow fever vaccine. Rearrangement joined TRBV7-2 to TRBJ2-2, and TRBD1 matches 7 of the central bases. Sequenced here: CD4+ T cells sorted from PBMCs, sampled on the day of the first yellow fever vaccination. The sequenced DNA: TGTGCCAGCAGCCCGTGGGACAGAGCGAACACCGGGGAGCTGTTTTTT. Translated, this gives CASSPWDRANTGELFF.